These T cell receptor beta chains were read from a single sample in a study of Ad26.COV2.S vaccination and SARS-CoV-2 variants. Profiling relied on immunoSEQ multiplex PCR, and the TCRdb table lists in-frame clones only, not all of them. The repertoire consists of 450,000 to 550,000 clones, with roughly 87% occurring once and the leading ten covering 1.7%. Specimen: peripheral blood, collected in a trial of Ad26.COV2.S vaccine versus placebo. The source of these receptors is a person aged 18 to 65 who received the Ad26.COV2.S COVID-19 vaccine or a placebo. Both conserved end residues are part of each CDR3. The order of the fields is clone size, J gene, V gene, D gene, CDR3 protein, CDR3 DNA. The D gene is left open where the match is weak. Size is omitted from some rows. Given values are once, few, many or a class for expanded clones.

- TRBJ1-4 TRBV18 - CASSRGGNEKLFF TGTGCCAGCTCAAGGGGCGGTAATGAAAAACTGTTTTTT
- TRBJ2-7 TRBV6-5 TRBD2 CASSFRWESGRYEQYF TGTGCCAGCAGTTTTCGCTGGGAGAGCGGGAGATACGAGCAGTACTTC
- TRBJ2-5 TRBV12-3/TRBV12-4 - CASSSGAQETQYF TGTGCCAGCAGTTCAGGGGCCCAAGAGACCCAGTACTTC
- TRBJ2-3 TRBV27 - CASSLRDSTDTQYF TGTGCCAGCAGTCTGAGGGATAGCACAGATACGCAGTATTTT
once TRBJ1-2 TRBV19 - CASRNQDNYGYTF TGTGCCAGTAGAAATCAGGATAACTATGGCTACACCTTC
- TRBJ1-4 TRBV15 - CATSSPGRLGEKLFF TGTGCCACCAGCAGCCCCGGGAGGCTCGGTGAAAAACTGTTTTTT
- TRBJ2-7 TRBV19 TRBD1 CASSKQGYTYEQYF TGTGCCAGTAGTAAACAGGGGTACACCTACGAGCAGTACTTC
- TRBJ1-6 TRBV5-5 - CASSLGRRERNSPLHF TGTGCCAGCAGCTTGGGACGGAGAGAAAGAAATTCACCCCTCCACTTT
- TRBJ1-4 TRBV7-2 TRBD1 CASSFSVGTGDEKLFF TGTGCCAGCAGCTTCAGTGTTGGGACAGGGGATGAAAAACTGTTTTTT
- TRBJ2-7 TRBV27 - CASSFSGSYEQYF TGTGCCAGCAGTTTTTCGGGCTCCTACGAGCAGTACTTC
- TRBJ2-3 TRBV7-9 - CASRPGARVRTFSTDTQYF TGTGCCAGCCGCCCCGGGGCGCGAGTGCGAACCTTCAGCACAGATACGCAGTATTTT
once TRBJ2-3 TRBV7-3 - CASSLGMRDTQYF TGTGCCAGCAGCTTAGGGATGAGAGATACGCAGTATTTT
- TRBJ1-2 TRBV30 - CAWMENYGYTF TGTGCCTGGATGGAGAACTATGGCTACACCTTC
- TRBJ1-2 TRBV7-8 TRBD1 CASCLRDRGYGYTF TGTGCCAGCTGTCTCCGGGACAGGGGGTATGGCTACACCTTC
- TRBJ1-2 TRBV6-6 - CASSYGHIYGYTF TGTGCCAGCAGTTACGGGCACATCTATGGCTACACCTTC
- TRBJ1-6 TRBV5-1 TRBD1 CASSETTGSSYNSPLHF TGCGCCAGCAGCGAAACGACAGGGAGCTCCTATAATTCACCCCTCCACTTT
- TRBJ1-1 TRBV6-5 - CASSYGGGTEAFF TGTGCCAGCAGTTACGGTGGGGGCACTGAAGCTTTCTTT
- TRBJ2-4 TRBV7-8 - CASSPDSVGKNIQYF TGTGCCAGCAGCCCGGACAGCGTGGGGAAAAACATTCAGTACTTC
- TRBJ2-2 TRBV5-1 TRBD2 CASSKLAELNTGELFF TGCGCCAGCAGCAAACTAGCGGAGCTGAACACCGGGGAGCTGTTTTTT
once TRBJ2-7 TRBV28 - CASRSPGYEQYF TGTGCCAGCAGATCCCCGGGGTACGAGCAGTACTTC
- TRBJ2-3 TRBV4-1 - CASSQTQSGDTQYF TGCGCCAGCAGCCAAACCCAAAGCGGAGATACGCAGTATTTT
- TRBJ1-1 TRBV5-8 - CASSLGGLGTEAFF TGTGCCAGCAGCCTCGGGGGTTTGGGCACTGAAGCTTTCTTT
- TRBJ2-7 TRBV19 - CASSTRQGRRIYEQYF TGTGCCAGTAGTACGCGCCAGGGAAGGAGAATCTACGAGCAGTACTTC
- TRBJ1-1 TRBV14 - CASRPTGRTEAFF TGTGCCAGCAGGCCCACAGGGAGGACTGAAGCTTTCTTT
- TRBJ2-6 TRBV3-1/TRBV3-2 TRBD1 CASKRTGVPGANVLTF TGTGCCAGCAAACGGACAGGGGTCCCTGGGGCCAACGTCCTGACTTTC
- TRBJ2-2 TRBV13 TRBD1 CASSTPGQGNTGELFF TGTGCCAGCAGCACACCGGGACAGGGGAACACCGGGGAGCTGTTTTTT
- TRBJ2-7 TRBV11-2 TRBD2 CASSHGASGSYEQYF TGTGCCAGCAGCCACGGGGCTAGCGGGAGCTACGAGCAGTACTTC
- TRBJ1-6 TRBV6-1 - CASSEVGFGGSHGNSPLHF TGTGCCAGCAGTGAAGTAGGATTTGGAGGTTCACATGGGAATTCACCCCTCCACTTT
- TRBJ1-1 TRBV5-4 - CASSPGGRIYKNTEAFF TGTGCCAGCAGCCCGGGGGGCAGAATTTACAAGAACACTGAAGCTTTCTTT
- TRBJ2-1 TRBV6-6 - CASRRGAIRYNEQFF TGTGCCAGCCGACGGGGGGCGATAAGATACAATGAGCAGTTCTTC
- TRBJ1-1 TRBV2 - CASSRGSVTEAFF TGTGCCAGCAGTAGGGGGAGCGTCACTGAAGCTTTCTTT
- TRBJ1-1 TRBV6-6 - CASSYSFVGPGTEAFF TGTGCCAGCAGTTACTCGTTTGTAGGGCCGGGGACTGAAGCTTTCTTT
once TRBJ2-1 TRBV4-3 TRBD2 CASSPREGVDEQFF TGCGCCAGCAGCCCCCGGGAGGGGGTCGATGAGCAGTTCTTC
few TRBJ1-5 TRBV28 - CASSLRGAQPQHF TGTGCCAGCAGTTTAAGGGGGGCCCAGCCCCAGCATTTT
few TRBJ1-5 TRBV3-1/TRBV3-2 - CASSQAPAGWPQHF TGTGCCAGCAGCCAAGCTCCAGCAGGGTGGCCCCAGCATTTT
once TRBJ2-1 TRBV27 TRBD2 CASEGTSGGSSEQFF TGTGCCAGTGAAGGGACTAGCGGGGGGAGTAGTGAGCAGTTCTTC
- TRBJ2-5 TRBV6-1 TRBD2 CASSEPERGHVETQYF TGTGCCAGCAGTGAACCGGAGCGGGGGCACGTGGAGACCCAGTACTTC
- TRBJ1-1 TRBV20-1 TRBD1 CSASGRPRGKSGAFF TGCAGTGCTAGTGGTCGTCCCAGGGGGAAATCGGGAGCTTTCTTT
- TRBJ1-5 TRBV4-1 - CASSQTGLSDQPQHF TGCGCCAGCAGCCAAACAGGGCTATCCGATCAGCCCCAGCATTTT
- TRBJ2-1 TRBV4-2 - CASSQFRGREYNEQFF TGTGCCAGCAGCCAATTCAGGGGACGGGAGTACAATGAGCAGTTCTTC
- TRBJ2-3 TRBV6-7 - CASSYYLSWGTADTQYF TGTGCCAGCAGCTATTACCTGTCTTGGGGGACGGCAGATACGCAGTATTTT
- TRBJ2-3 TRBV9 TRBD2 CASSGGLAASTDTQYF TGTGCCAGCAGCGGGGGACTAGCGGCTAGCACAGATACGCAGTATTTT
- TRBJ1-2 TRBV7-9 TRBD1 CASSVAGTGDYGYTF TGTGCCAGCAGCGTGGCCGGGACAGGGGACTATGGCTACACCTTC
- TRBJ2-7 TRBV7-8 TRBD1 CASSLTGGWGDEQYF TGTGCCAGCAGCTTGACAGGGGGCTGGGGAGACGAGCAGTACTTC
- TRBJ2-3 TRBV10-3 TRBD1 CAIREDRGESDTQYF TGTGCCATCAGAGAGGACAGGGGTGAATCGGATACGCAGTATTTT
- TRBJ1-4 TRBV2 - CASSVHRVNEKLFF TGTGCCAGCAGTGTACACAGGGTTAATGAAAAACTGTTTTTT
once TRBJ1-1 TRBV4-2 - CASSLNGGSGTEAFF TGTGCCAGCAGCCTGAATGGGGGCTCGGGCACTGAAGCTTTCTTT
- TRBJ1-6 TRBV27 - CASGRVSDLSPLHF TGTGCCAGCGGCAGGGTTTCGGACTTATCACCCCTCCACTTT
- TRBJ2-3 TRBV21-1 - CASSLTVADTQYF TGTGCCAGCAGCCTAACCGTCGCAGATACGCAGTATTTT
- TRBJ1-6 TRBV27 TRBD1 CASSTSGTGHNSPLHF TGTGCCAGCAGTACATCTGGGACAGGGCATAATTCACCCCTCCACTTT
- TRBJ1-1 TRBV6-2/TRBV6-3 - CASSYSRRNTEAFF TGTGCCAGCAGTTACTCGCGGAGGAACACTGAAGCTTTCTTT
- TRBJ2-5 TRBV4-3 TRBD2 CASSQEVYGGFQETQYF TGCGCCAGCAGCCAAGAGGTCTACGGGGGGTTCCAAGAGACCCAGTACTTC
few TRBJ1-5 TRBV19 - CASIPLHRPLFSKLGYQPQHF TGTGCCAGTATCCCCCTCCATCGCCCTCTATTTAGCAAACTGGGGTATCAGCCCCAGCATTTT